The 23 T cell receptor beta chains below were found in one sample sequenced in a study of blood T cells in healthy people across ages. For the second PCR, which ran for roughly 7 to 11 cycles, a sample-barcoded 5' primer and a J-beta primer mix were used. TCRdb recomputed calls from the 5' RACE reads with MiXCR, one row per CDR3 protein. The sample records 700,000 or so distinct CDR3 sequences, about 20% being singletons. Sample: blood. The receptors stem from a man aged 65-85 years in good health.

This chain joins TRBV5-1 and TRBJ2-1; 11 positions match TRBD2. V was clipped by 0 bases and J by 7 bases; unmatched bases: 6. Germline values: CDR1 SGHRS, CDR2 YFSETQ. The CDR3 loop spans 16 amino acids. CDR3 residues: CASSLVSGRASNEQFF. The CDR3 region has the DNA TGCGCCAGCAGCTTGGTTAGCGGGAGGGCCTCAAATGAGCAGTTCTTC.

This chain joins TRBV5-1 and TRBJ2-6; D is tentatively TRBD1 or TRBD2 (5 bases each). Germline lookup yields CDR1 SGHRS and CDR2 YFSETQ. The CDR3 loop spans 18 amino acids. V gave up 7 bases and J gave up 0 bases, with 20 bases separating them. The CDR3 DNA reads TGCGCCAGCCCGTTCCATCCGGGACGGCCCTCTGGGGCCAACGTCCTGACTTTC. Translating it yields CASPFHPGRPSGANVLTF.

The V and J genes are TRBV6-5 and TRBJ2-1; 7 bases match TRBD2. Germline V gene lookup returns CDR1 MNHEY and CDR2 SVGAGI. Trimming took 7 bases from V and 4 from J; bases not matched to a gene: 13. CDR3 size: 16 residues. For the CDR3, the DNA is TGTGCCAGCACCGCGTCGGCTAGCGGAGTTTACAATGAGCAGTTCTTC. Translating gives CASTASASGVYNEQFF.

This clonotype has more than one count but fewer than ten. The rearrangement uses TRBV29-1 and TRBJ2-4; no clear D. Germline CDR1 is SQVTM and CDR2 is ANQGSEA. The CDR3 extends over 13 amino acids. V lost 0 bases, J lost 1 base, and 4 bases lay in between. The CDR3 spells CSVEEGAKNIQYF. In DNA, the CDR3 is TGCAGCGTTGAAGAAGGGGCCAAAAACATTCAGTACTTC.

CDR3 residues: CASTHSPQEEKLFF. The CDR3 bases are TGTGCCAGCACCCACTCCCCACAAGAGGAAAAACTGTTTTTT. The chain joins TRBV28 to TRBJ1-4, with unresolved D. From germline, CDR1 is MDHEN and CDR2 SYDVKM. The V and J ends lost 7 bases and 8 bases respectively, with 17 bases between them. The CDR3 length is 14 residues.

This clonotype was found a few times. The chain employs TRBV11-2 and TRBJ2-7; no clear D gene. The DNA end is a closer match to TRBJ2-5, so the J assignment may be wrong. The V gene's germline CDR1 is SGHAT and CDR2 FQNNGV. The CDR3 spans 13 residues. The CDR3 is CASSLSRLETQYF. CDR3 sequence (DNA): TGTGCCAGCAGCTTGTCAAGGTTAGAGACCCAGTACTTC.

This clonotype was found a few times. The chain carries TRBV12-3 or TRBV12-4 and TRBJ1-2; 7 bases are a match to TRBD1. With V trimmed by 4 bases and J by 8 bases, 7 bases remained unmatched. CDR3 length: 13 amino acids. CDR3 amino acids: CASSSYRGLGYTF. The CDR3 nucleotides are TGTGCCAGCAGTTCCTACAGGGGCCTGGGCTACACCTTC.

This clonotype was counted only a few times. This chain links TRBV3-1 with TRBJ2-7, with D unresolved. V lost 1 base and J lost 3, with 10 bases in between. This CDR3 has 14 residues. Germline V CDR1 and CDR2: LGHDT, YNNKEL (reference sequence). The CDR3 is CASSQGRADYEQYF. The DNA of the CDR3 is TGTGCCAGCAGCCAAGGTAGGGCGGACTACGAGCAGTACTTC.

Concerning this clonotype itself: The junction does not match germline at one end; this may be a read error. V and J are TRBV4-1 and TRBJ1-3; D perhaps matches TRBD1 (5 bases). The CDR3 runs to 16 residues. CDR1 MGHRA and CDR2 YSYEKL come from the germline V gene. The CDR3 region is CASSQEERGPGNTIYF. The CDR3 DNA reads TGCGCCAGCAGCCAAGAGGAACGGGGACCGGGAAATACCATATATTTT.

This clonotype was observed a handful of times. A junction end diverges from the germline sequence, so it may reflect a read error. For the CDR3, the DNA is TGTGCCAGCAGTGCCCGGGGTGGACCTGGAAACATTCCGTACTTC. Its translation is CASSARGGPGNIPYF. The chain has TRBV6-4 and TRBJ2-4, with a weak D call TRBD2 (5 bases). The germline CDR1 and CDR2 sequences are MRHNA and SNTAGT. CDR3 length: 15 amino acids.

This clonotype was seen a handful of times. The chain uses TRBV18 and TRBJ2-2; TRBD2 aligns across 9 bases. Germline CDR1 KGHSH, CDR2 LQKENI. The CDR3 sequence is 17 residues long. V shed 0 bases, J shed 7 bases, and the junction held 9 bases outside the gene matches. CDR3 sequence: CASSPPRSGGSNGELFF. The CDR3 DNA follows: TGTGCCAGCTCACCACCGCGGAGCGGGGGGTCGAACGGGGAGCTGTTTTTT.

This clonotype was found a few times. J is TRBJ2-7 and V is TRBV6-2 or TRBV6-3; D not certain. The CDR3 is made up of 13 amino acids. Trimming stripped 2 bases from V and 5 bases from J, with 10 bases between. Germline-derived CDR1 and CDR2 are MNHEY and SVGEGT. As DNA, the CDR3 is TGTGCCAGCAGTTACCAAAGCCGGAACGAGCAGTACGTC. Its protein product is CASSYQSRNEQYV.

Notes on this clonotype: One end of the junction is discordant with germline, which a read error may explain. This chain uses TRBV27 with TRBJ2-3; D gene uncertain. Germline CDR1 is MNHEY and CDR2 is SMNVEV (reference sequence). This CDR3 spans 13 amino acids. The CDR3 sequence: CASSLRAVDTQYF. As DNA, the CDR3 is TGCGCCAGCAGTTTAAGGGCGGTAGATACGCAGTATTTT.

This clonotype has only a few counts. V gene TRBV20-1 combines with J gene TRBJ1-2, with D uncertain. The V end lost 0 bases, the J end lost 2 bases, and 13 bases lay between the germline ends. The CDR3 runs 15 residues. The germline CDR1 and CDR2 sequences are DFQATT and SNEGSKA (reference sequence). For the CDR3, the DNA is TGCAGTGCTAGAGATCCCGGACCGATCAACTATGGCTACACCTTC. Protein: CSARDPGPINYGYTF.

The gene calls are TRBV27 and TRBJ2-3, with a tentative D call TRBD2 (5 bases). CDR3 size: 13 residues. V lost 6 bases and J 9 bases, leaving 16 bases between the germline ends. In germline, CDR1 is MNHEY, CDR2 SMNVEV (reference sequence). The CDR3 coding sequence is TGTGCCAGCAGGGGTTCTGGTCGGGGAACGCAGTATTTT. Protein sequence: CASRGSGRGTQYF.

The chain combines TRBV11-2 with TRBJ2-6, with 7 positions matching TRBD2. Germline assignment: CDR1 SGHAT and CDR2 FQNNGV. V lost 6 bases to trimming and J lost 1 base; unmatched junction nucleotides: 15. CDR3 length: 19 residues. CDR3 DNA: TGTGCCAGCAGGCATTGGGGGGGGAAATTGAGATCTGGGGCCAACGTCCTGACTTTC. Its translation is CASRHWGGKLRSGANVLTF.

This clonotype has more than one count but fewer than ten. The chain has TRBV20-1 and TRBJ2-5, with 8 bases lining up with TRBD1. With the DNA end fitting TRBJ2-7 better, the J assignment may be wrong. This CDR3 has 15 residues. The germline V gene encodes CDR1 DFQATT and CDR2 SNEGSKA (reference sequence). CDR3 DNA sequence: TGCAGTGCTAGACAGTCTGGGACAGGATCTGCCGAGCAGTACTTC. Amino acids: CSARQSGTGSAEQYF.

The rearrangement joins TRBV20-1 to TRBJ1-2; TRBD1 matches 7 bases. This CDR3 contains 13 residues. The germline CDR1 and CDR2 sequences are DFQATT and SNEGSKA (reference sequence). In nucleotides, the CDR3 is TGCAGGGTCGCAGGGGGAGGAACCCTCGGCTACACCTTC. Protein sequence: CRVAGGGTLGYTF.

This clonotype was picked up a small number of times. This sequence joins TRBV7-9 and TRBJ1-2; no firm D call. Per the germline V gene, CDR1 is SEHNR and CDR2 is FQNEAQ (reference sequence). V was cut by 1 base and J by 0 bases, with 9 bases left in between. The CDR3 covers 15 residues. CDR3 in amino acids: CASSLGPGPNYGYTF. In DNA, the CDR3 is TGTGCCAGCAGCTTAGGGCCAGGACCTAACTATGGCTACACCTTC.

This clonotype showed up just a few times. The chain employs TRBV29-1 and TRBJ2-2; TRBD1 matches 12 bases. The CDR3 has 17 amino acids. Trimming took 3 bases from V and 5 from J; bases not matched to a gene: 10. The germline CDR1 and CDR2 sequences are SQVTM and ANQGSEA. CDR3 in amino acids: CSVDKPGQGARTGELFF. The CDR3 DNA is TGCAGCGTTGATAAACCGGGACAGGGGGCGCGGACCGGGGAGCTGTTTTTT.

This clonotype was counted a few times. This chain connects TRBV29-1 to TRBJ2-3, with 8 bases identical to TRBD1. The CDR3 is 13 residues long. In germline, CDR1 is SQVTM, CDR2 ANQGSEA. Losses at the gene ends were 7 bases for V and 3 bases for J; bases not matched to a gene: 6. CDR3 in amino acids: CSGRQGNTDTQYF. CDR3 nucleotide sequence: TGCAGCGGCCGACAGGGGAATACAGATACGCAGTATTTT.

The chain couples TRBV18 to TRBJ2-5; D might be TRBD1 (6 bases). Germline V gene data show CDR1 as KGHSH and CDR2 as LQKENI. This CDR3 is 18 amino acids long. Trimming cost V 2 bases and J 0 bases, with 19 bases left between them. In nucleotides, the CDR3 is TGTGCCAGCTCACCATCCCCCAGGGGAATCGACTACCAAGAGACCCAGTACTTC. Encoded protein: CASSPSPRGIDYQETQYF.

This clonotype was seen a few times. This chain uses TRBV27 with TRBJ2-7; perhaps D is TRBD1 or TRBD2 (6 bases each). The CDR3 contains 17 residues. With 5 bases removed from V and 4 bases from J, the gap between germline ends came to 24 bases. Germline V gene lookup returns CDR1 MNHEY and CDR2 SMNVEV (reference sequence). The CDR3 reads CASSRRVGGSYFYEQYF. CDR3 coding DNA: TGTGCCAGCAGTAGACGCGTGGGGGGCTCCTATTTTTACGAGCAGTACTTC.